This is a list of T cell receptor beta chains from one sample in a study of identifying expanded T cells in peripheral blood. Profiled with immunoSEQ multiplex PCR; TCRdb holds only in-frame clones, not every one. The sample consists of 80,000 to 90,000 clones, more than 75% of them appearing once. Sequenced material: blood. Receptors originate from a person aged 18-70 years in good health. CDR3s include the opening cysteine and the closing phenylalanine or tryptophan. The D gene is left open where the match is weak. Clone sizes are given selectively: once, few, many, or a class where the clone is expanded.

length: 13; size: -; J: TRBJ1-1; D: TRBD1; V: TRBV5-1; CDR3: CASREQGDTEAFF; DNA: TGCGCCAGCAGAGAACAGGGGGACACTGAAGCTTTCTTT
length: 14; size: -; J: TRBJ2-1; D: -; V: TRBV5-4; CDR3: CASSPKTVDNEQFF; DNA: TGTGCCAGCAGCCCAAAGACTGTGGACAATGAGCAGTTCTTC
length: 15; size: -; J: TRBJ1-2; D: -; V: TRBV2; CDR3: CASSEGRIPRGGYTF; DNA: TGTGCCAGCAGTGAAGGACGCATACCGAGGGGAGGCTACACCTTC
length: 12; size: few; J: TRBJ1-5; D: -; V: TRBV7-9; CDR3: CASGTYNQPQHF; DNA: TGTGCCAGCGGCACATACAATCAGCCCCAGCATTTT
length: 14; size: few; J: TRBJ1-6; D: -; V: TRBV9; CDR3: CASSGTGGWSPLHF; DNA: TGTGCCAGCAGCGGGACGGGGGGCTGGTCACCCCTCCACTTT
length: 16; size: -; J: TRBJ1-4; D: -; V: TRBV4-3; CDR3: CASSHAAFTANEKLFF; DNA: TGCGCCAGCAGCCACGCGGCGTTCACAGCTAATGAAAAACTGTTTTTT
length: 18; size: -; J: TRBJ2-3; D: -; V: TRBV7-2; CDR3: CASSLVALGAGFTNTQYF; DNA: TGTGCCAGCAGCTTAGTAGCCCTCGGGGCGGGGTTCACGAATACGCAGTATTTT
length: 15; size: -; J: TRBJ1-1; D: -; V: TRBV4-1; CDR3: CASSQWPQANTEAFF; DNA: TGCGCCAGCAGCCAATGGCCACAGGCGAACACTGAAGCTTTCTTT
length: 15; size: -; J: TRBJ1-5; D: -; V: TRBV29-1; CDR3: CSVARGTGSNQPQHF; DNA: TGCAGCGTTGCCCGGGGAACTGGGAGCAATCAGCCCCAGCATTTT
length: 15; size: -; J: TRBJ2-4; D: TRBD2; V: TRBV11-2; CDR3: CASSPSSGGKNIQYF; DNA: TGTGCCAGCAGCCCTTCCTCGGGGGGCAAAAACATTCAGTACTTC
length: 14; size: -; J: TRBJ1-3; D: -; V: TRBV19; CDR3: CASSIRRGLNTIYF; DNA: TGTGCCAGTAGTATCAGGAGGGGCTTGAACACCATATATTTT
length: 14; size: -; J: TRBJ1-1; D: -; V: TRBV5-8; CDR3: CASSSPGRRPEAFF; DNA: TGTGCCAGCAGCTCCCCTGGGAGACGTCCTGAAGCTTTCTTT
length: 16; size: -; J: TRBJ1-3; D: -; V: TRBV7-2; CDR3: CASSQNAVWGGNTIYF; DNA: TGTGCCAGCAGCCAAAATGCAGTCTGGGGCGGAAACACCATATATTTT
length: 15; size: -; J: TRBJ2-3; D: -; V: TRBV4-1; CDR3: CASSQLSLAMDTQYF; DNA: TGCGCCAGCAGCCAACTGTCCCTAGCAATGGATACGCAGTATTTT
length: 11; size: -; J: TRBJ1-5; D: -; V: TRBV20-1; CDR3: CSASTGQPQHF; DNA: TGCAGTGCTAGCACGGGACAGCCCCAGCATTTT
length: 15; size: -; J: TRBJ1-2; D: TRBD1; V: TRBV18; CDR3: CASSPTLQGADGYTF; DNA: TGTGCCAGCTCACCAACCTTACAGGGGGCGGATGGCTACACCTTC
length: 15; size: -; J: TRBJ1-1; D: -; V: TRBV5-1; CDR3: CASSPVGGVNQKAFF; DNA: TGCGCCAGCAGCCCGGTCGGCGGGGTTAACCAAAAAGCTTTCTTT
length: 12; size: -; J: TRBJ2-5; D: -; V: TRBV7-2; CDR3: CASSLGGTDSYF; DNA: TGTGCCAGCAGCTTAGGTGGGACGGATTCGTACTTC
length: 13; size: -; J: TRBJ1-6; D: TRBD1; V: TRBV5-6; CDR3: CASSFTGVSPLHF; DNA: TGTGCCAGCAGCTTTACAGGGGTTTCACCCCTCCACTTT
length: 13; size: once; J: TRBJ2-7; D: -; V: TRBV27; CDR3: CASSSLGRGEQYF; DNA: TGTGCCAGCAGCTCCTTGGGTAGGGGTGAGCAGTACTTC
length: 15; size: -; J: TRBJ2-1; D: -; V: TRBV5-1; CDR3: CASSLYGLAYNEQFF; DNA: TGCGCCAGCAGCTTGTACGGCCTTGCCTACAATGAGCAGTTCTTC
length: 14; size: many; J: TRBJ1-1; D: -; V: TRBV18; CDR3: CASSPPRGNTEAFF; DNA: TGTGCCAGCTCACCACCGCGCGGGAACACTGAAGCTTTCTTT
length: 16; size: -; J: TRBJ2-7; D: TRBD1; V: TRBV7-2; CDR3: CASSLAGTEPSYEQYF; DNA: TGTGCCAGCAGCCTTGCCGGGACAGAGCCATCCTACGAGCAGTACTTC
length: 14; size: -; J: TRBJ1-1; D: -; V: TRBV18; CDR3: CASSSVGTDTEAFF; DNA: TGTGCCAGCTCCTCGGTGGGGACGGACACTGAAGCTTTCTTT
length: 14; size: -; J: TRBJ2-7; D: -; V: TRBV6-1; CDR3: CASRRDSRTTEQYF; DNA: TGTGCCAGCAGGAGAGACAGCCGGACCACCGAGCAGTACTTC
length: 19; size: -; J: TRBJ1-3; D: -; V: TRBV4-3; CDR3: CASSQVYTGKLGSGNTIYF; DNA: TGCGCCAGCAGCCAAGTTTATACCGGAAAACTGGGTTCTGGAAACACCATATATTTT
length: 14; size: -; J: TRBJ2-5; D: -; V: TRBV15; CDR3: CATSRVRQVETQYF; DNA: TGTGCCACCAGCAGAGTCAGGCAAGTAGAGACCCAGTACTTC
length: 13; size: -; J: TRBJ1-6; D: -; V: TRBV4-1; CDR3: CASSQAGNSPLHF; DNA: TGCGCCAGCAGCCAAGCGGGCAATTCACCCCTCCACTTT
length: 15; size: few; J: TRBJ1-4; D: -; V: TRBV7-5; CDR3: CARSRRTSYGEKLFF; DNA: TGTGCCAGAAGCAGACGGACGTCCTACGGGGAAAAACTGTTTTTT
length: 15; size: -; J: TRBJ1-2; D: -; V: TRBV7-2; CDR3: CASSLAGRSDYGYTF; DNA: TGTGCCAGCAGCTTAGCGGGACGCTCTGACTATGGCTACACCTTC
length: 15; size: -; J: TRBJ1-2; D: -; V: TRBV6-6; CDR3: CASSPGPLTNYGYTF; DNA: TGTGCCAGCAGTCCTGGACCCCTCACTAACTATGGCTACACCTTC
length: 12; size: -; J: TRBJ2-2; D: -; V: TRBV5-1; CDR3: CASRQLTGELFF; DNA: TGCGCCAGCAGACAGCTAACCGGGGAGCTGTTTTTT